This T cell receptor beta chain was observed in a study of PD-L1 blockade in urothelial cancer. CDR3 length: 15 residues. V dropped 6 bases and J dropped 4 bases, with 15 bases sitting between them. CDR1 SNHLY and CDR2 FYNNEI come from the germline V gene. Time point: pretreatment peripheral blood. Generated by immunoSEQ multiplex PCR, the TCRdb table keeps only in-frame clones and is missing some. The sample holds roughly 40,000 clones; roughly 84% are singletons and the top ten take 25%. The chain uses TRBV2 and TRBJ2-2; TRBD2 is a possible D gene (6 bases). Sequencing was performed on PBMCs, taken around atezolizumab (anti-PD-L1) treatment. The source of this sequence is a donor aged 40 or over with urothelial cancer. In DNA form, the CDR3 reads TGTGCCAGCAGCCCCCTGGCGGGGCTCACCGGGGAGCTGTTTTTT. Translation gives CASSPLAGLTGELFF.